This is a list of T cell receptor beta chains from one sample in a study of T cell changes during pregnancy in multiple sclerosis. Profiled with immunoSEQ multiplex PCR; TCRdb holds only in-frame clones, not every one. Of roughly 84,000 clones listed, 80% to 95% were seen once; the top ten hold roughly 1.4%. The sample consisted of peripheral blood, taken in the third trimester of pregnancy. These receptors were obtained from a female donor in good health, enrolled as a control in a pregnancy study. CDR3s include the opening cysteine and the closing phenylalanine or tryptophan. A D gene is named only where the DNA matches it firmly. Clone size is not always given. Where it is, it says once, few, many or a class for expanded clones.

j_gene: TRBJ2-1; abundance: NA; v_gene: TRBV27; d_gene: TRBD2; CDR3nt: TGTGCCAGCAGTTTTCGGCGGGAGGGTGAGCAGTTCTTC; CDR3aa: CASSFRREGEQFF
j_gene: TRBJ1-2; abundance: NA; v_gene: TRBV28; d_gene: TRBD1; CDR3nt: TGTGCCAGCAGCCCCCGGGACAGCAAATTCTATGGCTACACCTTC; CDR3aa: CASSPRDSKFYGYTF
j_gene: TRBJ1-4; abundance: NA; v_gene: TRBV2; d_gene: NA; CDR3nt: TGTGCCAGCAGTGAAGAGGGTACCCAGGGCGCTGGGGATGAAAAACTGTTTTTT; CDR3aa: CASSEEGTQGAGDEKLFF
j_gene: TRBJ2-7; abundance: NA; v_gene: TRBV6-1; d_gene: NA; CDR3nt: TGTGCCAGCAGCGCGTCCAGCGCGATTTCCTACGAGCAGTACTTC; CDR3aa: CASSASSAISYEQYF
j_gene: TRBJ2-3; abundance: NA; v_gene: TRBV6-1; d_gene: TRBD2; CDR3nt: TGTGCCAGCAGTGAACTAGCGGTTCGCACAGATACGCAGTATTTT; CDR3aa: CASSELAVRTDTQYF
j_gene: TRBJ2-7; abundance: NA; v_gene: TRBV5-1; d_gene: NA; CDR3nt: TGCGCCAGCAGCTTTTTGGGACAAAGCTCCTACGAGCAGTACTTC; CDR3aa: CASSFLGQSSYEQYF
j_gene: TRBJ1-1; abundance: once; v_gene: TRBV6-5; d_gene: NA; CDR3nt: TGTGCCAGCAGGGCAGCTAGTGTCGGTGAAGCTTTCTTT; CDR3aa: CASRAASVGEAFF
j_gene: TRBJ2-5; abundance: NA; v_gene: TRBV28; d_gene: TRBD1; CDR3nt: TGTGCCAGCAGTCCCGGACAGGCAAGACAAGAGACCCAGTACTTC; CDR3aa: CASSPGQARQETQYF
j_gene: TRBJ2-2; abundance: NA; v_gene: TRBV9; d_gene: TRBD1; CDR3nt: TGTGCCAGCAGACTTACAGGGGGCACCGGGGAGCTGTTTTTT; CDR3aa: CASRLTGGTGELFF
j_gene: TRBJ2-7; abundance: NA; v_gene: TRBV2; d_gene: NA; CDR3nt: TGTGCCAGCAGTTTGGGCAGGGACTACGAGCAGTACTTC; CDR3aa: CASSLGRDYEQYF
j_gene: TRBJ2-3; abundance: NA; v_gene: TRBV7-2; d_gene: TRBD2; CDR3nt: TGTGCCAGCAGATTGACTAGCGGGAGTGGAGTGGATACGCAGTATTTT; CDR3aa: CASRLTSGSGVDTQYF
j_gene: TRBJ1-1; abundance: few; v_gene: TRBV6-1; d_gene: NA; CDR3nt: TGTGCCAGCAGTGAAGGTGCAGGGAGGGCCACTGAAGCTTTCTTT; CDR3aa: CASSEGAGRATEAFF
j_gene: TRBJ1-5; abundance: NA; v_gene: TRBV2; d_gene: TRBD1; CDR3nt: TGTGCCAGCAGTCCGGACAGGGGGCCCTCGCGGCAGCCCCAGCATTTT; CDR3aa: CASSPDRGPSRQPQHF
j_gene: TRBJ2-2; abundance: NA; v_gene: TRBV6-5; d_gene: TRBD1; CDR3nt: TGTGCCAGCAGGCGCGGACAGGCCGGGGCCGGGGAGCTGTTTTTT; CDR3aa: CASRRGQAGAGELFF
j_gene: TRBJ2-7; abundance: NA; v_gene: TRBV2; d_gene: NA; CDR3nt: TGTGCCAGCACCCGACAGTCTCCTGGCTACGAGCAGTACTTC; CDR3aa: CASTRQSPGYEQYF
j_gene: TRBJ2-1; abundance: NA; v_gene: TRBV2; d_gene: TRBD1; CDR3nt: TGTGCCAGCGGAACGAGACAGGGTGGCAATGAGCAGTTCTTC; CDR3aa: CASGTRQGGNEQFF
j_gene: TRBJ2-2; abundance: once; v_gene: TRBV15; d_gene: TRBD2; CDR3nt: TGTGCCACCAGCAGAGACCTAGCGGGAGAGAGAACCGGGGAGCTGTTTTTT; CDR3aa: CATSRDLAGERTGELFF
j_gene: TRBJ2-1; abundance: NA; v_gene: TRBV7-9; d_gene: TRBD1; CDR3nt: TGTGCCAGCAGCTTAATAACAGGGGATCGTGAGCAGTTCTTC; CDR3aa: CASSLITGDREQFF
j_gene: TRBJ2-3; abundance: NA; v_gene: TRBV5-4; d_gene: TRBD2; CDR3nt: TGTGCCAGCAGCTTGCCCGGACTAGCGGGAACCACAGATACGCAGTATTTT; CDR3aa: CASSLPGLAGTTDTQYF
j_gene: TRBJ2-7; abundance: NA; v_gene: TRBV28; d_gene: TRBD1; CDR3nt: TGTGCCAGCAGTTTATCCGGGACAGGGCCTTCCTACGAGCAGTACTTC; CDR3aa: CASSLSGTGPSYEQYF
j_gene: TRBJ1-3; abundance: NA; v_gene: TRBV2; d_gene: NA; CDR3nt: TGTGCCAGCAGAGGGTGGACAGTCAACTCTGGAAACACCATATATTTT; CDR3aa: CASRGWTVNSGNTIYF
j_gene: TRBJ1-2; abundance: NA; v_gene: TRBV30; d_gene: NA; CDR3nt: TGTGCCTGGAGTGTACGTCCAGCGCCCTATGGCTACACCTTC; CDR3aa: CAWSVRPAPYGYTF
j_gene: TRBJ2-7; abundance: NA; v_gene: TRBV4-1; d_gene: NA; CDR3nt: TGCGCCAGCAGCCTCCAAGCCAGGGACTACGAGCAGTACTTC; CDR3aa: CASSLQARDYEQYF
j_gene: TRBJ1-2; abundance: NA; v_gene: TRBV2; d_gene: NA; CDR3nt: TGTGCCAGCAGCGAACCACCCTCAGGGGTTGGCTACACCTTC; CDR3aa: CASSEPPSGVGYTF
j_gene: TRBJ1-4; abundance: NA; v_gene: TRBV6-1; d_gene: TRBD1; CDR3nt: TGTGCCAGCACTTGGACAGGAGGCAATGAAAAACTGTTTTTT; CDR3aa: CASTWTGGNEKLFF
j_gene: TRBJ1-5; abundance: NA; v_gene: TRBV5-6; d_gene: NA; CDR3nt: TGTGCCAGCAGCTACGGGCCGCCCGGAGGGACCCAGCATTTT; CDR3aa: CASSYGPPGGTQHF
j_gene: TRBJ2-3; abundance: NA; v_gene: TRBV6-1; d_gene: NA; CDR3nt: TGTGCCAGCAGCCAGGACTCAATCCCCACAGATACGCAGTATTTT; CDR3aa: CASSQDSIPTDTQYF
j_gene: TRBJ2-1; abundance: NA; v_gene: TRBV2; d_gene: TRBD2; CDR3nt: TGTGCCAGCAGTCGGGGGGGGTACAATGAGCAGTTCTTC; CDR3aa: CASSRGGYNEQFF
j_gene: TRBJ1-4; abundance: NA; v_gene: TRBV7-9; d_gene: NA; CDR3nt: TGTGCCAGCAGCCGGGACTCTGGAAAACTGTTTTTT; CDR3aa: CASSRDSGKLFF